These 9 T cell receptor beta chains were sequenced from one sample in a study of cytomegalovirus exposure and HLA in healthy donors. The PCR contained 60 Vbeta and 13 Jbeta primers. The protocol was immunoSEQ multiplex PCR, while the TCRdb copy is restricted to in-frame clones and leaves out a portion. The table has approximately 130,000 clones, roughly 80% seen once. Specimen: PBMCs. These receptors all stem from a man aged 25-40 years in good health and CMV-seronegative.

This clone was seen a single time. The CDR3 sequence: CASSLMSGSYNEQFF. In DNA form, the CDR3 reads TGTGCCAGCAGCTTAATGAGCGGGAGCTACAATGAGCAGTTCTTC. The V call is TRBV7-6, the J call TRBJ2-1, with 8 positions matching TRBD2. The CDR3 is 15 amino acids. From germline, CDR1 is SGHVS and CDR2 FNYEAQ. The J segment lost 3 bases and the V segment lost 2 bases, leaving 3 bases of the junction unmatched.

Points on this clone: An end of the junction differs from the germline gene, which may be a read error. The chain employs TRBV7-2 and TRBJ1-1; unclear D gene. The CDR3 is made up of 15 amino acids. CDR1 SGHTA and CDR2 FQGNSA come from the germline V gene. This CDR3 is CASSLTVRLNTEDFF. CDR3 in DNA: TGTGCCAGCAGCTTAACGGTCAGGTTGAACACTGAAGATTTCTTT.

The chain's CDR3 is CASTIPRFHGEQYF. The CDR3, as DNA: TGTGCCAGCACCATTCCCCGGTTTCACGGAGAGCAGTACTTC. V usage is TRBV6-4 and J usage is TRBJ2-5; D not certain. CDR1 and CDR2 from the germline V gene are MRHNA and SNTAGT. The CDR3 has 14 amino acids. V gave up 7 bases and J gave up 11 bases, with 23 bases separating them.

A few counts support this clone. This chain uses TRBV19 with TRBJ2-3, with 9 bases that match TRBD1. The CDR3 loop spans 16 amino acids. CDR1 and CDR2 from the germline V gene are LNHDA and SQIVND (reference sequence). Trimming removed 6 bases from V and 4 bases from J; junction bases left unmatched: 11. The CDR3 nucleotides are TGTGCCAGTAGCCGGGGACAGGGAACCGTGGCAGATACGCAGTATTTT. It specifies CASSRGQGTVADTQYF.

V usage is TRBV27 and J usage is TRBJ1-5, with unresolved D. The germline CDR1 and CDR2 sequences are MNHEY and SMNVEV (reference sequence). The CDR3 runs to 14 residues. The V end lost 7 bases, the J end lost 1 base, and 11 bases lay between the germline ends. CDR3 amino acids: CASTSGGSNQPQHF. CDR3 DNA sequence: TGTGCCAGCACCTCGGGCGGGAGCAATCAGCCCCAGCATTTT.

The J gene is TRBJ2-7, the V gene TRBV5-1; D is possibly TRBD1 (6 bases). Germline V gene lookup returns CDR1 SGHRS and CDR2 YFSETQ. The CDR3 extends over 15 amino acids. V gave up 3 bases and J gave up 4 bases, with 17 bases separating them. The DNA of the CDR3 is TGCGCCAGCAGCTCGGACCCTCTGGACAGATACGAGCAGTACTTC. It translates to CASSSDPLDRYEQYF.

This chain uses TRBV7-6 with TRBJ2-3; 8 nucleotides agree with TRBD2. J was trimmed by 1 base and V by 5 bases; bases with no gene match: 5. CDR1 and CDR2 from the germline V gene are SGHVS and FNYEAQ. The CDR3 is made up of 15 amino acids. DNA of the CDR3: TGTGCCAGCAGCCGGGAGGGAGTGGGCACAGATACGCAGTATTTT. Protein: CASSREGVGTDTQYF.

V gene TRBV7-9 combines with J gene TRBJ2-4; D perhaps matches TRBD1 (5 bases). Germline CDR1 is SEHNR and CDR2 is FQNEAQ (reference sequence). V was cut by 4 bases and J by 7 bases, with 17 bases left in between. The length of the CDR3 is 15 residues. The DNA for the CDR3 is TGTGCCAGCAGCTCGACAGTTCCTTCGGCCAACATTCAGTACTTC. Translation gives CASSSTVPSANIQYF.

CDR3 protein: CASSFSRNTEAFF. DNA for the CDR3: TGTGCCAGCAGCTTCTCTAGGAACACTGAAGCTTTCTTT. The chain recombines TRBV7-6 with TRBJ1-1, with no clear D. Germline V gene sequence: CDR1 SGHVS, CDR2 FNYEAQ. V lost 3 bases and J lost 1, with 6 bases in between. The CDR3 is 13 residues long.